The 29 T cell receptor beta chains below come from one sample, sequenced in a study of T cell changes during pregnancy in multiple sclerosis. The protocol was immunoSEQ multiplex PCR, while the TCRdb copy is restricted to in-frame clones and leaves out a portion. This repertoire shows over 80,000 clones, about nine tenths found once; its top ten account for under 0.85%. The sample consisted of peripheral blood, taken in the second trimester of pregnancy. These receptors were obtained from a female donor in good health, enrolled as a control in a pregnancy study.

The V and J genes are TRBV5-1 and TRBJ2-7; TRBD2 aligns across 13 bases. Per the germline V gene, CDR1 is SGHRS and CDR2 is YFSETQ. V lost 3 bases and J lost 5; bases outside the gene matches: 5. This CDR3 comprises 15 residues. The CDR3 bases are TGCGCCAGCAGCTCCAGGACTAGCGGGGGAGACGAGCAGTACTTC. Translated, it gives CASSSRTSGGDEQYF.

The chain has TRBV6-4 and TRBJ2-1; 12 nucleotides agree with TRBD2. Germline V gene sequence: CDR1 MRHNA, CDR2 SNTAGT. After removal of 6 bases from V and 5 bases from J, the junction contained 5 bases not matched to a gene. There are 15 residues in the CDR3. CDR3 bases: TGTGCCAGCAGACCACTAGCGGGAGGTAACAATGAGCAGTTCTTC. Amino acids: CASRPLAGGNNEQFF.

V usage is TRBV7-2 and J usage is TRBJ1-1; a possible D gene is TRBD1 (5 bases). Per the germline V gene, CDR1 is SGHTA and CDR2 is FQGNSA. The CDR3 runs to 12 residues. Between the trimmed V and J ends, which lost 3 bases and 7 bases, there was a span of 9 bases. In DNA form, the CDR3 reads TGTGCCAGCAGCTTCGACAGACGTGAAGCTTTCTTT. Translated, it gives CASSFDRREAFF.

This rearrangement joins TRBV5-4 to TRBJ1-2, with TRBD1 matching over 8 bases. CDR1 and CDR2 from the germline V gene are SGHNT and YYREEE (reference sequence). With V trimmed by 4 bases and J by 3 bases, 2 bases remained unmatched. This CDR3 comprises 13 residues. The CDR3 coding sequence is TGTGCCAGCAGCATGGACAGGGACTATGGCTACACCTTC. Encoded protein: CASSMDRDYGYTF.

The chain joins TRBV19 to TRBJ1-1, with D possibly TRBD1 on 5 matching bases. The V end lost 3 bases, the J end lost 1 base, and 12 bases lay between the germline ends. The germline V gene has CDR1 LNHDA and CDR2 SQIVND (reference sequence). There are 15 residues in the CDR3. In DNA, the CDR3 is TGTGCCAGTAGTATGCATTTGACAGCGAACACTGAAGCTTTCTTT. Translated: CASSMHLTANTEAFF.

There are a few counts of this clone. The J gene is TRBJ1-1, the V gene TRBV19, with D tentatively TRBD1 (5 bases). Germline V gene data show CDR1 as LNHDA and CDR2 as SQIVND (reference sequence). Deletions cut 1 base from V and 11 bases from J, with 20 bases between. There are 15 residues in the CDR3. CDR3 sequence: CASSIGPTATRLAFF. The DNA for the CDR3 is TGTGCCAGTAGTATAGGACCGACAGCCACCCGTCTCGCTTTCTTT. The full variable domain, with the rest looked up from reference TRBV19 and TRBJ1-1, is DGGITQSPKYLFRKEGQNVTLSCEQNLNHDAMYWYRQDPGQGLRLIYYSQIVNDFQKGDIAEGYSVSREKKESFPLTVTSAQKNPTAFYLCASSIGPTATRLAFFGQGTRLTVV.

This chain connects TRBV19 to TRBJ2-7, with 7 bases matching TRBD1. This CDR3 spans 14 amino acids. Germline V gene data show CDR1 as LNHDA and CDR2 as SQIVND (reference sequence). The trim removed 5 bases at V and 1 base at J, leaving 5 bases unmatched. The CDR3 coding sequence is TGTGCCAGTAGTCCCGGGACAGAATCCTACGAGCAGTACTTC. It specifies CASSPGTESYEQYF.

The V gene is TRBV5-4, the J gene TRBJ2-7, with D tentatively TRBD1 (5 bases). V was cut by 2 bases and J by 3 bases, with 18 bases left in between. The germline CDR1 and CDR2 sequences are SGHNT and YYREEE (reference sequence). The CDR3 is 16 residues long. CDR3 loop: CASSLNRGRNRYEQYF. In DNA form, the CDR3 reads TGTGCCAGCAGCTTAAATAGGGGCAGGAACCGCTACGAGCAGTACTTC. Looking up the rest from reference TRBV5-4 and TRBJ2-7 gives the full variable domain: ETGVTQSPTHLIKTRGQQVTLRCSSQSGHNTVSWYQQALGQGPQFIFQYYREEENGRGNFPPRFSGLQFPNYSSELNVNALELDDSALYLCASSLNRGRNRYEQYFGPGTRLTVT.

This chain connects TRBV2 to TRBJ1-2, with D possibly being TRBD1 (5 bases). The CDR3 runs to 13 residues. Looked up from germline, CDR1 is SNHLY and CDR2 is FYNNEI. Trimming removed 8 bases from V and 4 bases from J, with 14 bases in between. CDR3 loop: CASYPGGGYGYTF. The DNA for the CDR3 is TGTGCCAGCTACCCTGGCGGGGGCTATGGCTACACCTTC.

The V gene is TRBV5-6, the J gene TRBJ2-7, with D possibly TRBD2 on 5 matching bases. V was shortened by 3 bases and J by 12 bases, with 7 bases between the two germline ends. Germline-derived CDR1 and CDR2 are SGHDT and YYEEEE. The CDR3 covers 9 residues. The CDR3 is CASSSAGYF. CDR3 nucleotides: TGTGCCAGCAGCTCCGCGGGGTACTTC.

V and J are TRBV6-5 and TRBJ2-7; tentatively, D is TRBD2 (8 bases). Trimming left V 4 bases short and J 6 bases short, with 19 bases between. Looked up from germline, CDR1 is MNHEY and CDR2 is SVGAGI. The length of the CDR3 is 15 residues. The CDR3 sequence is CASSSGLGGSFEQYF. The CDR3, as DNA: TGTGCCAGCAGTTCGGGACTAGGGGGCTCTTTCGAGCAGTACTTC.

The genes are TRBV23-1 and TRBJ1-5; D is unclear. TRBV23-1 is designated an ORF whose function remains uncertain. The CDR3 runs 15 residues. With 4 bases removed from V and 3 bases from J, the gap between germline ends came to 13 bases. CDR3 bases: TGCGCCAGCAGTCCTCTTGGAGGGCTCAATCAGCCCCAGCATTTT. Its translation: CASSPLGGLNQPQHF.

The chain is built from TRBV25-1 and TRBJ2-3; D call uncertain. Per the germline V gene, CDR1 is MGHDK and CDR2 is SYGVNS. Trimming took 1 base from V and 3 from J, leaving 5 bases between them. The CDR3 loop spans 13 amino acids. The CDR3 sequence is CASSESTTDTQYF. The CDR3, as DNA: TGTGCCAGCAGTGAATCAACTACAGATACGCAGTATTTT.

The rearrangement links TRBV10-3 to TRBJ2-5; 15 nucleotides align to TRBD2. The V gene's germline CDR1 is ENHRY and CDR2 SYGVKD. V lost 0 bases and J lost 3; bases outside the gene matches: 2. This CDR3 is 17 amino acids long. The CDR3: CAISESGLAGGKETQYF. The CDR3 coding sequence is TGTGCCATCAGTGAGTCGGGACTAGCGGGGGGAAAAGAGACCCAGTACTTC.

The chain joins TRBV6-6 to TRBJ2-1; D might be TRBD1 (5 bases). The CDR3 extends over 16 amino acids. Trimming took off 8 bases at V and 2 bases at J, with 19 bases between the two ends. Germline V gene lookup returns CDR1 MNHNY and CDR2 SVGAGI (reference sequence). The CDR3 DNA is TGTGCCAGCCAAGGGGTCGGCAGGGATACCTACAATGAGCAGTTCTTC. It translates to CASQGVGRDTYNEQFF.

This rearrangement joins TRBV11-2 to TRBJ1-2; 7 nucleotides match TRBD1. CDR3 length equals 14 residues. V lost 0 bases and J lost 8; bases outside the gene matches: 6. Germline V gene sequence: CDR1 SGHAT, CDR2 FQNNGV. Here the CDR3 DNA reads TGTGCCAGCAGCTTAGACCGGGACAGAAACGGCTACACCTTC. Protein product: CASSLDRDRNGYTF. Full variable domain (rest looked up from reference TRBV11-2 and TRBJ1-2): EAGVAQSPRYKIIEKRQSVAFWCNPISGHATLYWYQQILGQGPKLLIQFQNNGVVDDSQLPKDRFSAERLKGVDSTLKIQPAKLEDSAVYLCASSLDRDRNGYTFGSGTRLTVV.

V is TRBV11-3 and J is TRBJ2-2, with D uncertain. Trimming took off 0 bases at V and 5 bases at J, with 7 bases between the two ends. Germline-derived CDR1 and CDR2 are SGHNT and YENEEA. The CDR3 runs 14 residues. As DNA, the CDR3 is TGTGCCAGCAGCTTAGAACACCAGACCGGGGAGCTGTTTTTT. Residues: CASSLEHQTGELFF.

This sequence joins TRBV11-2 and TRBJ2-5, with D possibly matching TRBD2 (6 bases). The germline gives CDR1 SGHAT, CDR2 FQNNGV. Deletions cut 7 bases from V and 1 base from J, with 10 bases between. The CDR3 sequence is 13 residues long. CDR3 coding DNA: TGTGCCAGCAACGGGGGTTTCCAAGAGACCCAGTACTTC. This gives the protein CASNGGFQETQYF. Filled out from reference TRBV11-2 and TRBJ2-5, the complete variable domain reads EAGVAQSPRYKIIEKRQSVAFWCNPISGHATLYWYQQILGQGPKLLIQFQNNGVVDDSQLPKDRFSAERLKGVDSTLKIQPAKLEDSAVYLCASNGGFQETQYFGPGTRLLVL.

The chain is built from TRBV30 and TRBJ2-1; D is undetermined. CDR1 is GTSNPN and CDR2 is SVGIG in the germline V gene (reference sequence). The CDR3 has 16 residues. Trimming took off 4 bases at V and 6 bases at J, with 22 bases between the two ends. This CDR3 is CAWNQVFPPGSNEQFF. The CDR3 DNA reads as TGTGCCTGGAATCAGGTGTTCCCACCTGGAAGCAATGAGCAGTTCTTC.

The chain couples TRBV19 to TRBJ2-1; 8 positions match TRBD2. Germline V gene data show CDR1 as LNHDA and CDR2 as SQIVND (reference sequence). V gave up 0 bases and J gave up 5 bases; unmatched junction bases: 9. This CDR3 has 17 residues. The CDR3 spells CASSIDHGRGADNEQFF. The CDR3 bases are TGTGCCAGTAGTATAGATCACGGGCGGGGGGCTGACAATGAGCAGTTCTTC.

The chain uses TRBV6-6 and TRBJ1-1; D is unresolved. The CDR3 contains 14 residues. Between the trimmed V and J ends, which lost 5 bases and 7 bases, there was a span of 17 bases. Germline V gene data show CDR1 as MNHNY and CDR2 as SVGAGI (reference sequence). The CDR3 DNA follows: TGTGCCAGCAGTGACCAGAGGAGGGTCATTGAAGCTTTCTTT. It specifies CASSDQRRVIEAFF.

This clone was counted once. The chain has TRBV15 and TRBJ2-5, with unresolved D. CDR1 is LNHNV and CDR2 is YYDKDF in the germline V gene (reference sequence). This CDR3 is built from 14 residues. With 4 bases removed from V and 5 bases from J, the gap between germline ends came to 14 bases. This CDR3 is CATSNLEKWETQYF. The CDR3 coding sequence is TGTGCCACCAGCAATTTAGAGAAGTGGGAGACCCAGTACTTC.

The chain has TRBV25-1 and TRBJ2-7; D perhaps matches TRBD1 (6 bases). The CDR3 has 14 residues. V gave up 4 bases and J gave up 3 bases, with 13 bases separating them. The V gene's germline CDR1 is MGHDK and CDR2 SYGVNS. The CDR3 protein is CASSVGGKGYEQYF. The DNA of the CDR3 is TGTGCCAGCAGTGTAGGGGGAAAAGGCTACGAGCAGTACTTC.

This chain links TRBV28 with TRBJ2-1; 7 bases line up with TRBD1. This CDR3 has 14 residues. Germline values: CDR1 MDHEN, CDR2 SYDVKM. Losses at the gene ends were 5 bases for V and 4 bases for J; bases not matched to a gene: 5. The CDR3: CASSPGQLYNEQFF. The CDR3 nucleotides are TGTGCCAGCAGTCCGGGACAGCTATACAATGAGCAGTTCTTC.

The rearrangement joins TRBV10-3 to TRBJ1-2, with TRBD1 matching 10 bases. CDR3 length: 13 amino acids. The junction had 5 bases not matched to a gene; V was cut back by 7 bases and J by 6 bases. Per the germline V gene, CDR1 is ENHRY and CDR2 is SYGVKD. As DNA, the CDR3 is TGTGCCATCAAGGGGACAGGGGATAATGGCTACACCTTC. Its protein is CAIKGTGDNGYTF.

CDR3 sequence: CASSQSGARMETQYF. The CDR3 DNA reads TGTGCCAGCTCACAAAGCGGGGCGCGGATGGAGACCCAGTACTTC. This rearrangement joins TRBV18 to TRBJ2-5, with 7 bases aligning to TRBD2. Germline values: CDR1 KGHSH, CDR2 LQKENI. V gave up 4 bases and J gave up 5 bases; unmatched junction bases: 10. The CDR3 has 15 residues.

The chain links TRBV6-1 to TRBJ1-5; a weak D match, TRBD1 (5 bases). V lost 0 bases, J lost 9 bases, and 18 bases lay in between. The CDR3 consists of 16 residues. Germline assignment: CDR1 MNHNS and CDR2 SASEGT. The CDR3 DNA is TGTGCCAGCAGTGAAGCTGGGGGGAATAGCATAGGGCCCCAGCATTTT. The encoded protein is CASSEAGGNSIGPQHF.

The table lists this clone with a count of one. This chain joins TRBV19 and TRBJ2-3, with 11 nucleotides matching TRBD1. From germline, CDR1 is LNHDA and CDR2 SQIVND (reference sequence). Trimming at V came to 3 bases and at J to 4 bases, leaving 0 bases not matched to a gene. This CDR3 is built from 14 residues. The CDR3 region has the DNA TGTGCCAGTAGTATGGGACAGGGGGCAGATACGCAGTATTTT. Amino acid sequence: CASSMGQGADTQYF.

This rearrangement joins TRBV7-8 to TRBJ2-7, with D perhaps matching TRBD1 (6 bases). CDR3 length equals 15 residues. The V and J ends lost 5 bases and 1 base respectively, with 15 bases between them. Germline loops: CDR1 SGHVS, CDR2 FQNEAQ. This CDR3 reads CASSPDSRLSYEQYF. CDR3 sequence (DNA): TGTGCCAGCAGCCCGGACAGCCGTCTATCCTACGAGCAGTACTTC.